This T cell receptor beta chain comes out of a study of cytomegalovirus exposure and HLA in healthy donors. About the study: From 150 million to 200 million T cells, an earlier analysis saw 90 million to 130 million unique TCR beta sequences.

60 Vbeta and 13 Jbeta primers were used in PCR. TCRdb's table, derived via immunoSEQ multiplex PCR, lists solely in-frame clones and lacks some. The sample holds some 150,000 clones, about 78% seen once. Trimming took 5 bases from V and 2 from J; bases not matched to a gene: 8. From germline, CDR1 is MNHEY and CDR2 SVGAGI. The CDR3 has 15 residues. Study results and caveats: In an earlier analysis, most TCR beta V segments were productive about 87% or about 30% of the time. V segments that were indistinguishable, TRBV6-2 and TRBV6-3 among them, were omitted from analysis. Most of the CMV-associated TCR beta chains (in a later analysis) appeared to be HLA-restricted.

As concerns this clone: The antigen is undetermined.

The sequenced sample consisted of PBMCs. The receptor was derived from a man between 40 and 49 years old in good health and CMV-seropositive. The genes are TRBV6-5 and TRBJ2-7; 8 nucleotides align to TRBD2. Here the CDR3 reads CASSTGPGLAYEQYF. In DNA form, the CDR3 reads TGTGCCAGCAGTACAGGACCGGGACTAGCCTACGAGCAGTACTTC.